A selection of T cell receptor beta chains follows, all from one sample in a study of CD8 T cells in ankylosing spondylitis. TCRdb re-analysed the 5' RACE reads in MiXCR, keeping a single row per CDR3 protein. The repertoire includes under 200,000 distinct CDR3 sequences, 8.5% to 10% of them detected once, and about 15% sits in the top ten. Sequencing was carried out using blood, either unsorted or a sorted T cell fraction (not recorded which). These receptor sequences come from a female donor with ankylosing spondylitis or in good health (not recorded which). Each CDR3 is given with its conserved first and last residue. A D gene is named only where the DNA matches it firmly. Clone sizes are given selectively: once, few, many, or a class where the clone is expanded.

d_call	clone_size	j_call	v_call	cdr3_aa	cdr3_nt
.	.	TRBJ2-5	TRBV9	CASSVGGGSGETQYF	TGTGCCAGCAGCGTAGGAGGGGGATCGGGGGAGACCCAGTACTTC
.	few	TRBJ1-6	TRBV7-9	CASSPAGLINSPLHF	TGTGCCAGCAGCCCGGCGGGACTCATAAATTCACCCCTCCACTTT
.	many	TRBJ1-2	TRBV5-1	CASSLEVPGVLYGYTF	TGCGCCAGCAGCTTGGAGGTGCCAGGGGTACTCTATGGCTACACCTTC
.	many	TRBJ2-7	TRBV12-3/TRBV12-4	CASSFGSDSYEQYF	TGTGCCAGCAGTTTCGGGTCGGATTCCTACGAGCAGTACTTC
.	many	TRBJ2-2	TRBV10-3	CAISDGLGVNTGELFF	TGTGCCATCAGCGACGGTTTAGGGGTTAACACCGGGGAGCTGTTTTTT
TRBD1	many	TRBJ1-1	TRBV6-1	CASNEPGQRFEAFF	TGTGCCAGCAACGAGCCGGGACAGAGATTTGAAGCTTTCTTT
TRBD1	.	TRBJ2-7	TRBV9	CASSPTGSREQYF	TGTGCCAGCAGCCCGACAGGGTCGAGAGAGCAGTACTTC
.	.	TRBJ1-4	TRBV27	CASSGIDEKLFF	TGTGCCAGCAGCGGGATCGATGAAAAACTGTTTTTT
TRBD1	few	TRBJ1-2	TRBV5-6	CASSRGQANYGYTF	TGTGCCAGCAGCCGAGGACAGGCTAACTATGGCTACACCTTC
TRBD2	.	TRBJ2-1	TRBV6-2/TRBV6-3	CASSYGGGNEQFF	TGTGCCAGCAGTTACGGGGGGGGGAATGAGCAGTTCTTC
.	.	TRBJ2-1	TRBV5-1	CASSLRSGAVEEQFF	TGCGCCAGCAGCTTGAGGAGCGGAGCTGTCGAGGAGCAGTTCTTC
.	few	TRBJ2-7	TRBV2	CASSDHIIYEQYF	TGTGCCAGCAGTGATCACATAATCTACGAGCAGTACTTC
.	few	TRBJ2-4	TRBV25-1	CASSELAGRNIQYF	TGTGCCAGCAGTGAATTAGCAGGGCGGAACATTCAGTACTTC
.	many	TRBJ1-2	TRBV29-1	CSVSEGREPYGYTF	TGCAGCGTTTCAGAGGGCAGGGAGCCTTATGGCTACACCTTC
.	few	TRBJ1-5	TRBV27	CASSFGSGQPQHF	TGTGCCAGCAGTTTCGGGTCAGGGCAGCCCCAGCATTTT
TRBD1	.	TRBJ1-5	TRBV15	CATSEGRGHGQPQHF	TGTGCCACCAGCGAGGGCAGGGGGCATGGTCAGCCCCAGCATTTT
.	.	TRBJ1-3	TRBV23-1	CASSQRDRNTIYF	TGCGCCAGCAGTCAACGAGACCGAAACACCATATATTTT
.	.	TRBJ1-1	TRBV10-3	CAIPGRNTEAFF	TGTGCCATCCCAGGGAGGAACACTGAAGCTTTCTTT
.	.	TRBJ2-6	TRBV2	CASSLVAAGANVLTF	TGTGCCAGCAGTCTGGTGGCGGCTGGGGCCAACGTCCTGACTTTC
.	.	TRBJ1-1	TRBV20-1	CSARDGQSMNTEAFF	TGCAGTGCTAGAGATGGGCAGAGCATGAACACTGAAGCTTTCTTT